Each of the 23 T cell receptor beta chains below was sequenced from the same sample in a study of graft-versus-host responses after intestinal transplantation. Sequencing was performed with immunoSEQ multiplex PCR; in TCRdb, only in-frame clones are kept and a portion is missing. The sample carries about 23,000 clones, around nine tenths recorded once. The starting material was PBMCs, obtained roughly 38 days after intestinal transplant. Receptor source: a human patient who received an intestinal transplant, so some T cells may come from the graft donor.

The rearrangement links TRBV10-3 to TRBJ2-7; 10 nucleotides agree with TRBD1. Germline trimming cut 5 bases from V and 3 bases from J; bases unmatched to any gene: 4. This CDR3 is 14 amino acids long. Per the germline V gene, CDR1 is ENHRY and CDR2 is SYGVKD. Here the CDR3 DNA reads TGTGCCATCAGTCCCGGGACAGGGGACTACGAGCAGTACTTC. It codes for CAISPGTGDYEQYF.

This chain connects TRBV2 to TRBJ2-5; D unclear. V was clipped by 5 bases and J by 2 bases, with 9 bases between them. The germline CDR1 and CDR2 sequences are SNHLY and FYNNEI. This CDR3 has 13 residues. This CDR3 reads CASSPLEQETQYF. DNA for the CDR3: TGTGCCAGCAGTCCCCTGGAGCAAGAGACCCAGTACTTC.

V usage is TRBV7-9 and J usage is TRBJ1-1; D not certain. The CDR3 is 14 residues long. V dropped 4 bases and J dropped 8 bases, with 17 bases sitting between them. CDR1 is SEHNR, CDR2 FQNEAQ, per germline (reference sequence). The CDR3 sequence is CASSSEADFREAFF. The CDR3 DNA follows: TGTGCCAGCAGCTCAGAGGCGGATTTTCGGGAAGCTTTCTTT. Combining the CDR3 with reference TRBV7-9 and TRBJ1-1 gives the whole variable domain DTGVSQNPRHKITKRGQNVTFRCDPISEHNRLYWYRQTLGQGPEFLTYFQNEAQLEKSRLLSDRFSAERPKGSFSTLEIQRTEQGDSAMYLCASSSEADFREAFFGQGTRLTVV.

CDR3 DNA sequence: TGTGCCAGCAGCCCAAGGGGATGGCTGACTGAAGCTTTCTTT. Its protein product is CASSPRGWLTEAFF. The chain is built from TRBV7-3 and TRBJ1-1; a weak D match, TRBD1 (5 bases). Germline V gives CDR1 SGHTA, CDR2 FQGTGA. V was pared by 5 bases and J by 5 bases, with 15 bases between. The CDR3 consists of 14 residues.

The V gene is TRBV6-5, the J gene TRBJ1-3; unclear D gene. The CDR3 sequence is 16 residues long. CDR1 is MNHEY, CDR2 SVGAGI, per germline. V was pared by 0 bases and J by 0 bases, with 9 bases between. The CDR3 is CASSYSILSSGNTIYF. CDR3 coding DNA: TGTGCCAGCAGTTACTCGATTCTGAGCTCTGGAAACACCATATATTTT.

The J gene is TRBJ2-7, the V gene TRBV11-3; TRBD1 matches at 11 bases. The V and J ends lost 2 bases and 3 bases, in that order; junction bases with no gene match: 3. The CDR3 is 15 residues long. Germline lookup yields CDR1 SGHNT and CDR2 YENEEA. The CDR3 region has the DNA TGTGCCAGCAGCTTAACTGGGACAGGGGGCTACGAGCAGTACTTC. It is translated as CASSLTGTGGYEQYF.

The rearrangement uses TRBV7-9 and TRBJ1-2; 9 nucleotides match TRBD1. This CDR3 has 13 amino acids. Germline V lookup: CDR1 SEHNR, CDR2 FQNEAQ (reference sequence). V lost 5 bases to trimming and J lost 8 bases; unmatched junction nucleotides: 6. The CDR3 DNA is TGTGCCAGCAGCCAGGGACAGGGTGGAGGCTACACCTTC. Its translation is CASSQGQGGGYTF. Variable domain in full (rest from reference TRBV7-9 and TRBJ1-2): DTGVSQNPRHKITKRGQNVTFRCDPISEHNRLYWYRQTLGQGPEFLTYFQNEAQLEKSRLLSDRFSAERPKGSFSTLEIQRTEQGDSAMYLCASSQGQGGGYTFGSGTRLTVV.

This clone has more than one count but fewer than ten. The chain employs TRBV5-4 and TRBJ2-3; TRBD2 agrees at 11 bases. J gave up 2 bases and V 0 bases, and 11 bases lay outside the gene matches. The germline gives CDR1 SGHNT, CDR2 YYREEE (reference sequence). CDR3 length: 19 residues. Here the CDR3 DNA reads TGTGCCAGCAGCTTGGTCCCTCGCATGACTAGCGGGACCACAGATACGCAGTATTTT. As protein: CASSLVPRMTSGTTDTQYF.

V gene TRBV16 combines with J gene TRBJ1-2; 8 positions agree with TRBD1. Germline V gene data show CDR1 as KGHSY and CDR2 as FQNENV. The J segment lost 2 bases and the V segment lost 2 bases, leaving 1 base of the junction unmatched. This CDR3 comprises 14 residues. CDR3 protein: CASSQTGGNYGYTF. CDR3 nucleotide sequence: TGTGCCAGCAGCCAAACAGGGGGAAACTATGGCTACACCTTC.

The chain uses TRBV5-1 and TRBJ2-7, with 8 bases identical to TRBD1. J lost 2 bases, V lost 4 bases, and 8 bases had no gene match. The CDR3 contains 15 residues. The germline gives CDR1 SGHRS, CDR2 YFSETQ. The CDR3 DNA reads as TGCGCCAGCAGCGACGGGACAGGAGGGGCCTACGAGCAGTACTTC. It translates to CASSDGTGGAYEQYF.

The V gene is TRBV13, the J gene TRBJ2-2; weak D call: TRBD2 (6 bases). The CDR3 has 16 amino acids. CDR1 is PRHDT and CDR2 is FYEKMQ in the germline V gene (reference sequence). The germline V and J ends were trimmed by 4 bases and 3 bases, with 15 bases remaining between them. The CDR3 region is CASSSPWREYTGELFF. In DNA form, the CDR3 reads TGTGCCAGCAGCTCCCCCTGGCGGGAATACACCGGGGAGCTGTTTTTT.

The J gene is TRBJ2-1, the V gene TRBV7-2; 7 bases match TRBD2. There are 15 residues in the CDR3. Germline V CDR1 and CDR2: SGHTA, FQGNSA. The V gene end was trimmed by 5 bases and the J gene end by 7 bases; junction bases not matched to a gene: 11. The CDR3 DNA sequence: TGTGCCAGCAGCCCAGGGAGGGCCGGGAAAAATGAGCAGTTCTTC. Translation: CASSPGRAGKNEQFF.

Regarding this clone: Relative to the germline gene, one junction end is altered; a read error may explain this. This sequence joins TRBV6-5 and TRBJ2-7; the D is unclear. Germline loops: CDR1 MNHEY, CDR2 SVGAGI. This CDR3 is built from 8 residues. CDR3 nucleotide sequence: TGTGCCAGCAGTCGCGGTTTTTTC. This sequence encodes CASSRGFF.

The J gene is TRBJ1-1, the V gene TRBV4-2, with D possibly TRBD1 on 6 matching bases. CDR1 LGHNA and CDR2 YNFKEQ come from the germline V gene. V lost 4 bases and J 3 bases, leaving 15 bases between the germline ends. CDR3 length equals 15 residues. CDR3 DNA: TGTGCCAGCAGCCTTTTCAACAGGGTCGACACTGAAGCTTTCTTT. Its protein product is CASSLFNRVDTEAFF.

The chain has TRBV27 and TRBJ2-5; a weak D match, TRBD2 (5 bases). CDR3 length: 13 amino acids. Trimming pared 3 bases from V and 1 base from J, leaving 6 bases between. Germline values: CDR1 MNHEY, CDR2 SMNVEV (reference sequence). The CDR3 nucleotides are TGTGCCAGCAGTTTCGGGGTCCAAGAGACCCAGTACTTC. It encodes CASSFGVQETQYF.

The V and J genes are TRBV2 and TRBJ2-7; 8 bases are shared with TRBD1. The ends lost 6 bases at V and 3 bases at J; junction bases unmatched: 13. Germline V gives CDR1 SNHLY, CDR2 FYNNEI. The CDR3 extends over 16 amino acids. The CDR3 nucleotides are TGTGCCAGCAGGGCTTGGGGACAGGTACTACTCTACGAGCAGTACTTC. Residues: CASRAWGQVLLYEQYF.

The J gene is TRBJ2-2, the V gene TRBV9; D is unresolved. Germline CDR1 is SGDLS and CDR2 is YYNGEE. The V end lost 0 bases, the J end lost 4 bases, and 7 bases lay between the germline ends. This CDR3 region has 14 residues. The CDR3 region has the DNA TGTGCCAGCAGCGTAGGCTGGACCACCGGGGAGCTGTTTTTT. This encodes CASSVGWTTGELFF. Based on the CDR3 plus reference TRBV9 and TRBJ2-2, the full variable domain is DSGVTQTPKHLITATGQRVTLRCSPRSGDLSVYWYQQSLDQGLQFLIQYYNGEERAKGNILERFSAQQFPDLHSELNLSSLELGDSALYFCASSVGWTTGELFFGEGSRLTVL.

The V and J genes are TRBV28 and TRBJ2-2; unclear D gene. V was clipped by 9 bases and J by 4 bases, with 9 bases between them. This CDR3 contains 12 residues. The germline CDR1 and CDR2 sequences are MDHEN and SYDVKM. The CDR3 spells CASKLGTGELFF. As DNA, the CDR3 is TGTGCCAGTAAATTAGGCACCGGGGAGCTGTTTTTT.

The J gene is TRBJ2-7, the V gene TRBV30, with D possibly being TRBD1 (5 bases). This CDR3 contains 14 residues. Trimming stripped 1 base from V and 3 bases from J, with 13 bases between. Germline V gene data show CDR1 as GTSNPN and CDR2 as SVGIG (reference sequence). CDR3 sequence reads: CAWSGAGQYYEQYF. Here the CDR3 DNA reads TGTGCCTGGAGTGGGGCAGGGCAATACTACGAGCAGTACTTC.

CDR3 amino acids: CASRSPNYNEQFF. The CDR3 DNA is TGCGCCAGCAGGTCACCCAACTACAATGAGCAGTTCTTC. The chain combines TRBV4-1 with TRBJ2-1, with unresolved D. V lost 6 bases and J lost 3, with 9 bases in between. This CDR3 region has 13 residues. Looked up from germline, CDR1 is MGHRA and CDR2 is YSYEKL.

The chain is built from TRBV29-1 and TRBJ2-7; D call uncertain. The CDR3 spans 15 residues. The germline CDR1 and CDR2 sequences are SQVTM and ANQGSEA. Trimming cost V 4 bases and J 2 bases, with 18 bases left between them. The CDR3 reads CSVVSIGVLPYEQYF. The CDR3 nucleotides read TGCAGCGTTGTCTCTATAGGAGTTCTACCCTACGAGCAGTACTTC.

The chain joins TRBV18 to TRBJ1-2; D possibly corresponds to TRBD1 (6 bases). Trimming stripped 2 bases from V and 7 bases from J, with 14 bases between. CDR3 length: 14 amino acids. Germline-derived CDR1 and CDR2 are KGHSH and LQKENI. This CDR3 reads CASSPRGGAGGYTF. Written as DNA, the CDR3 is TGTGCCAGCTCACCAAGAGGGGGGGCTGGTGGCTACACCTTC. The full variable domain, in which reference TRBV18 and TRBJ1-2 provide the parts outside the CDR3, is NAGVMQNPRHLVRRRGQEARLRCSPMKGHSHVYWYRQLPEEGLKFMVYLQKENIIDESGMPKERFSAEFPKEGPSILRIQQVVRGDSAAYFCASSPRGGAGGYTFGSGTRLTVV.

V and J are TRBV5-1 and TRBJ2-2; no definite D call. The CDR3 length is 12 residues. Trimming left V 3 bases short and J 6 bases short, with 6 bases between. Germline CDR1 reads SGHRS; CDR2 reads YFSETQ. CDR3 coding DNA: TGCGCCAGCAGCTATACAGCCGGGGAGCTGTTTTTT. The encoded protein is CASSYTAGELFF.